Following are 5 T cell receptor beta chains from one sample sequenced in a study of blood T cell repertoires in COVID-19. Only in-frame clones appear in the TCRdb table, and some are missing; sequencing was by immunoSEQ multiplex PCR. The table includes over 250,000 clones, about 89% detected once. Material: PBMCs or T cells enriched from blood (not recorded which). The receptors shown here come from a woman aged 25 to 39 who had recovered from COVID-19.

The V gene is TRBV5-6, the J gene TRBJ1-3, with a tentative D call TRBD1 (5 bases). V lost 2 bases to trimming and J lost 7 bases, with 13 bases between them. Per the germline V gene, CDR1 is SGHDT and CDR2 is YYEEEE. The CDR3 runs to 14 residues. The CDR3 protein is CASSFVTGRNTIYF. Written as DNA, the CDR3 is TGTGCCAGCAGCTTTGTTACAGGTCGTAACACCATATATTTT. Full variable domain (outside the CDR3, taken from reference TRBV5-6 and TRBJ1-3): DAGVTQSPTHLIKTRGQQVTLRCSPKSGHDTVSWYQQALGQGPQFIFQYYEEEERQRGNFPDRFSGHQFPNYSSELNVNALLLGDSALYLCASSFVTGRNTIYFGEGSWLTVV.

V gene TRBV5-4 combines with J gene TRBJ2-7; TRBD1 matches 7 bases. V was clipped by 3 bases and J by 3 bases; unmatched bases: 9. CDR1 is SGHNT, CDR2 YYREEE, per germline (reference sequence). The CDR3 has 15 amino acids. The CDR3: CASSSGTAFYYEQYF. The CDR3 DNA is TGTGCCAGCAGCTCCGGGACAGCCTTCTACTACGAGCAGTACTTC.

This rearrangement joins TRBV6-2 or TRBV6-3 to TRBJ1-1; 8 bases are a match to TRBD1. This CDR3 has 18 amino acids. The germline V gene has CDR1 MNHEY and CDR2 SVGEGT. V shed 6 bases and J 1 base; nucleotides not matched to a gene: 16. CDR3 sequence reads: CASSSLTTRTGKNTEAFF. The CDR3 coding sequence is TGTGCCAGCAGCTCACTTACCACTCGGACAGGGAAGAACACTGAAGCTTTCTTT.

The J gene is TRBJ1-5, the V gene TRBV6-6; perhaps TRBD1 as D (5 bases). The V gene lost 6 bases and the J gene lost 3 bases, with 9 bases spanning the gap. The CDR3 covers 13 residues. The germline V gene encodes CDR1 MNHNY and CDR2 SVGAGI (reference sequence). The CDR3 sequence is CASRTGFNQPQHF. CDR3 nucleotide sequence: TGTGCCAGCAGAACAGGATTCAATCAGCCCCAGCATTTT.

The genes are TRBV7-9 and TRBJ2-7; tentatively, D is TRBD2 (7 bases). This CDR3 is 15 amino acids long. The V end lost 1 base, the J end lost 4 bases, and 14 bases lay between the germline ends. Germline V lookup: CDR1 SEHNR, CDR2 FQNEAQ (reference sequence). Written as DNA, the CDR3 is TGTGCCAGCAGCTTAGGGGCGGGGGCCACGTACGAGCAGTACTTC. This encodes CASSLGAGATYEQYF.